A selection of T cell receptor beta chains follows, all from one sample in a study of cytomegalovirus exposure and HLA in healthy donors. TCRdb's table, derived via immunoSEQ multiplex PCR, lists solely in-frame clones and lacks some. The table has around 94,000 clones, around 80% seen once. The specimen sequenced was PBMCs. The origin of the receptors is a male donor in good health and CMV-seropositive. The CDR3 runs from the conserved cysteine through the conserved F or W. The order of the fields is CDR3 DNA, CDR3 protein, D gene, CDR3 length, V gene, clone size, J gene. A D gene is named only where the DNA matches it firmly. Clone size is stated in some rows and not others, as once, few, many or a class when expanded.

TGTGCCAGCAGCGGAACAGGCAGTGAGCAGTTCTTC CASSGTGSEQFF . 12 TRBV9 . TRBJ2-1
TGTGCCAGTAGACCCGGGGGAGCGAACACTGAAGCTTTCTTT CASRPGGANTEAFF . 14 TRBV19 . TRBJ1-1
TGTGCCACCAGCTCGCGCGACAGAACAGATACGCAGTATTTT CATSSRDRTDTQYF . 14 TRBV15 . TRBJ2-3
TGCGCCAGCAGCTCTTGGACAGGGATCTCCTCTGGGGCCAACGTCCTGACTTTC CASSSWTGISSGANVLTF TRBD1 18 TRBV5-1 . TRBJ2-6
TGTGCCAGCAGCTTAGAGGGGGCTAGGGGGCTCCTTGGCTACACCTTC CASSLEGARGLLGYTF TRBD1 16 TRBV7-9 . TRBJ1-2
TGCAGCGTTGACAGGGGGCCTGGTCAGCCCCAGCATTTT CSVDRGPGQPQHF TRBD1 13 TRBV29-1 . TRBJ1-5
TGTGCCTGGAGTCCATTAGATGAAAAACTGTTTTTT CAWSPLDEKLFF . 12 TRBV30 once TRBJ1-4
TGTGCCAGCAGCCTTAGCGGGGGGGCGGATGAGCAGTTCTTC CASSLSGGADEQFF TRBD2 14 TRBV7-9 once TRBJ2-1
TGTGCCAGCAGCTTCCCGGGACAGGGATCCTACGAGCAGTACTTC CASSFPGQGSYEQYF TRBD1 15 TRBV7-9 . TRBJ2-7
TGTGCCAGCAGCGTAGGGGGGGGAGTAGGGACCGGGGAGCTGTTTTTT CASSVGGGVGTGELFF TRBD2 16 TRBV9 . TRBJ2-2
TGTGCCAGCACCACGGGACAGGGTATGTTGGATGAGCAGTTCTTC CASTTGQGMLDEQFF TRBD1 15 TRBV5-4 few TRBJ2-1
TGTGCCAGCAGCTTAGCGGGACAGGGTTACAATGAGCAGTTCTTC CASSLAGQGYNEQFF TRBD1 15 TRBV7-6 . TRBJ2-1
TGTGCCAGCAGCCCCGGGAGCCCCTATGGCTACACCTTC CASSPGSPYGYTF . 13 TRBV7-9 . TRBJ1-2
TGTGCCTGGAGTGTACAGTCACCCCTCCACTTT CAWSVQSPLHF . 11 TRBV30 . TRBJ1-6
TGTGCCAGCAGTTTATTAGCGCGGGGCACAGATACGCAGTATTTT CASSLLARGTDTQYF . 15 TRBV27 . TRBJ2-3
TGTGCCAGCAGCGCGAGAGCTAGCGACCCCCACGATACGCAGTATTTT CASSARASDPHDTQYF . 16 TRBV9 . TRBJ2-3
TGTGCCAGCAGCATGACTAGCGGGAAGGAAGAGACCCAGTACTTC CASSMTSGKEETQYF TRBD2 15 TRBV11-2 . TRBJ2-5
TGTGCCAGCAGCTCACAGACAGGGGTGGGGTACGAGCAGTACTTC CASSSQTGVGYEQYF TRBD1 15 TRBV7-2 . TRBJ2-7
TGTGCCAGCAGCTTGAGAGGGTTAGTATCACCCCTCCACTTT CASSLRGLVSPLHF . 14 TRBV5-4 once TRBJ1-6
TGTGCCAGCTCACTCGAGAGAGATAATTCACCCCTCCACTTT CASSLERDNSPLHF . 14 TRBV18 . TRBJ1-6
TGTGCCAGCAGCGTGACAGGGCCAGATACGCAGTATTTT CASSVTGPDTQYF TRBD1 13 TRBV5-5 . TRBJ2-3
TGTGCCAGCAGCTTTCTGTCGGGAGAAACGGGAGAGCAGTACTTC CASSFLSGETGEQYF . 15 TRBV11-2 . TRBJ2-7
TGCGCCAGCAGCTCGGGGACCGGGGAGCTGTTTTTT CASSSGTGELFF . 12 TRBV5-1 few TRBJ2-2
TGTGCCAGCAGCGATCTCGGGGGGGAGCCAGGAGAGACCCAGTACTTC CASSDLGGEPGETQYF TRBD2 16 TRBV7-9 . TRBJ2-5
TGTGCCAGCAGCTTAGGAGCGGGAGATTTGGCCAATGAGCAGTTCTTC CASSLGAGDLANEQFF TRBD2 16 TRBV5-4 . TRBJ2-1
TGTGCCCACGGACAGATCTACGAGCAGTACTTC CAHGQIYEQYF . 11 TRBV6-6 . TRBJ2-7
TGTGCCAGCAGCAAAACCCTGGGACTAGCGGGGGGAAACGAGCAGTACTTC CASSKTLGLAGGNEQYF TRBD2 17 TRBV7-9 once TRBJ2-7
TGTGCCTGGACAGATACCTACGAGCAGTACTTC CAWTDTYEQYF . 11 TRBV30 . TRBJ2-7
TGCGCCAGCAGCTTGGCCGTATCGGGGAACACTGAAGCTTTCTTT CASSLAVSGNTEAFF . 15 TRBV5-1 . TRBJ1-1
TGTGCCAGCAGTTCCCCCGGCAGGTCGTCCTACGAGCAGTACTTC CASSSPGRSSYEQYF . 15 TRBV6-5 . TRBJ2-7
TGTGCCTGGACCGTCCCGTGGGACAGGGCTAATTCACCCCTCCACTTT CAWTVPWDRANSPLHF TRBD1 16 TRBV30 . TRBJ1-6
TGCAGTCCACTAGCAGATACGCAGTATTTT CSPLADTQYF . 10 TRBV20-1 once TRBJ2-3
TGTGCCAGCAGCCGGCGGGGGGGCTTATCCTACAATGAGCAGTTCTTC CASSRRGGLSYNEQFF TRBD2 16 TRBV7-9 . TRBJ2-1
TGTGCCAGCAGAGAGGGGACAGGGGATTATGAAAAACTGTTTTTT CASREGTGDYEKLFF TRBD1 15 TRBV28 . TRBJ1-4
TGCGCCAGCAGCTCGACAGCGGGAGTAAAAACCGGGGAGCTGTTTTTT CASSSTAGVKTGELFF TRBD2 16 TRBV5-1 . TRBJ2-2
TGCGCCAGCAGCAGCCAACGGGACAGCTCCTACGAGCAGTACTTC CASSSQRDSSYEQYF TRBD1 15 TRBV5-1 . TRBJ2-7
TGCAGCGCCTCTAGCGGGGGGTGGAATGAGCAGTTCTTC CSASSGGWNEQFF TRBD2 13 TRBV29-1 . TRBJ2-1
TGTGCCAGCCTGTCTCGGAGTAGCCACAATGAGCAGTTCTTC CASLSRSSHNEQFF . 14 TRBV6-1 . TRBJ2-1
TGTGCCAGCAGTTTCCCTAGGGGCCTGCTGAACACTGAAGCTTTCTTT CASSFPRGLLNTEAFF . 16 TRBV28 . TRBJ1-1
TGCGCCAGCAGCCAGGGACAGTTGTACACAGATACGCAGTATTTT CASSQGQLYTDTQYF TRBD1 15 TRBV4-1 . TRBJ2-3
TGTGCCAGCAGTATTCTAGGTAGCGGGGGATCAGATACGCAGTATTTT CASSILGSGGSDTQYF TRBD2 16 TRBV28 once TRBJ2-3
TGCGCCAGCAGCCCCCGCCAGGGGCGACCCTACGAGCAGTACTTC CASSPRQGRPYEQYF . 15 TRBV5-1 . TRBJ2-7
TGTGCCAGCAGTTTGCGTCTCACAGGGCGGAACACTGAAGCTTTCTTT CASSLRLTGRNTEAFF . 16 TRBV28 . TRBJ1-1
TGTGCCTGGAGAGGGACAGTTGGACAGCCCCAGCATTTT CAWRGTVGQPQHF TRBD1 13 TRBV30 . TRBJ1-5
TGTGCCAGTAGTATAGCTACAGGGGGTAGTCAGCCCCAGCATTTT CASSIATGGSQPQHF TRBD1 15 TRBV19 once TRBJ1-5
TGCGCCAGCATTCCGGGACAGGGGGCTTACGAGCAGTACTTC CASIPGQGAYEQYF TRBD1 14 TRBV5-1 . TRBJ2-7
TGTGCCAGCAGCGTAGACCTAGGGGGGGCGGGGGCCGCGCAGCAGTTCTTC CASSVDLGGAGAAQQFF . 17 TRBV9 few TRBJ2-1
TGTGCCTGGAGGGGGGCAGGGGGCTTTGGCTACACCTTC CAWRGAGGFGYTF TRBD1 13 TRBV30 . TRBJ1-2
TGTGCCAGCAGCCCCCGACAGGGATCCTACGAGCAGTACTTC CASSPRQGSYEQYF TRBD1 14 TRBV7-6 . TRBJ2-7
TGCAGTGCTAGAGTAACGGTTGAAGCTTTCTTT CSARVTVEAFF . 11 TRBV20-1 . TRBJ1-1
TGCGCCAGCAGTCCAGCGGGCCTCTACGAGCAGTACTTC CASSPAGLYEQYF . 13 TRBV5-1 . TRBJ2-7
TGTGCCAGCAGTGCTAGCGGGATCACCGGGGAGCTGTTTTTT CASSASGITGELFF TRBD2 14 TRBV25-1 . TRBJ2-2